One TCR beta chain is described in this entry. The protocol was immunoSEQ multiplex PCR, while the TCRdb copy is restricted to in-frame clones and leaves out a portion. The sample includes about 250,000 clones, approximately 80% seen only once; the top ten take about an eighth. This sample was included in a study of control samples from healthy donors and cancer patients. The V and J ends lost 4 bases and 9 bases, in that order; junction bases with no gene match: 6. CDR1 is LNHDA, CDR2 SQIVND, per germline (reference sequence). The CDR3 totals 13 residues. The V call is TRBV19, the J call TRBJ2-1, with TRBD1 matching 7 bases. The receptor was isolated from an older woman with lung cancer. Sequences were obtained from PBMCs. This CDR3 reads CASSRGQWAEQFF. CDR3 DNA: TGTGCCAGTAGTAGGGGACAGTGGGCTGAGCAGTTCTTC. The entire variable domain, with the rest obtained from reference TRBV19 and TRBJ2-1, is as follows: DGGITQSPKYLFRKEGQNVTLSCEQNLNHDAMYWYRQDPGQGLRLIYYSQIVNDFQKGDIAEGYSVSREKKESFPLTVTSAQKNPTAFYLCASSRGQWAEQFFGPGTRLTVL.